This T cell receptor (beta chain) was captured by sequencing in a study of cytomegalovirus exposure and HLA in healthy donors. Points from the study as a whole: Most TCR sequences were rare, but some public TCRs occurred in many donors. Listed as cytomegalovirus-associated were 150 to 200 TCR beta chains. A previous analysis found most TCR beta V segments productive roughly 87% or roughly 30% of the time.

Primers for the PCR totalled 60 Vbeta and 13 Jbeta. Per the original methods: An analysis that came later counted around 80 million unique TCR beta chains, around 12 million shared. The assay was immunoSEQ multiplex PCR, and TCRdb's table has in-frame clones only and misses some. D and trimming were read from the DNA, whereas the V and J calls and clone size are those reported in that table. This sample has about 120,000 clones, with about 80% found just once. Trimming shortened V by 6 bases and J by 4 bases, and 13 bases separated the two germline ends. The CDR3 has 13 residues. Looked up from germline, CDR1 is SGHNT and CDR2 is YYREEE (reference sequence). In this sample, this clone turned up a few times. Antigen specificity is unknown.

The chain has TRBV5-4 and TRBJ1-1; TRBD1 is a possible D gene (5 bases). Input material: PBMCs. This clonotype was sampled from a female donor in good health and CMV-seropositive. The DNA for the CDR3 is TGTGCCAGCACCTTATTGGGGGGCACTGAAGCTTTCTTT. Translation: CASTLLGGTEAFF.